These 15 T cell receptor beta chains came from one sample sequenced in a study of cytomegalovirus exposure and HLA in healthy donors. The primer mix had 60 Vbeta and 13 Jbeta primers. Profiling relied on immunoSEQ multiplex PCR, and the TCRdb table lists in-frame clones only, not all of them. The table shows approximately 100,000 clones, with roughly 85% occurring only once. The specimen sequenced was PBMCs. These receptors were collected from a man younger than 40 in good health and CMV-seronegative.

The count of this clone is one. This sequence joins TRBV30 and TRBJ1-5; a possible D gene is TRBD1 (6 bases). This CDR3 has 13 amino acids. Trimming removed 4 bases at V and 7 bases at J, with 14 bases between. Germline values: CDR1 GTSNPN, CDR2 SVGIG (reference sequence). As DNA, the CDR3 is TGTGCCTGGACGGGGGGGCCCGGCCAGCCCCAGCATTTT. It is translated as CAWTGGPGQPQHF.

The chain combines TRBV7-9 with TRBJ2-1; D unclear. V was shortened by 4 bases and J by 9 bases, with 10 bases between the two germline ends. The CDR3 loop spans 12 amino acids. The germline CDR1 and CDR2 sequences are SEHNR and FQNEAQ (reference sequence). CDR3: CASSSPLGEQFF. For the CDR3, the DNA is TGTGCCAGCAGCTCCCCCCTAGGTGAGCAGTTCTTC.

The rearrangement links TRBV7-9 to TRBJ1-1; TRBD1 matches 11 bases. Per the germline V gene, CDR1 is SEHNR and CDR2 is FQNEAQ (reference sequence). This CDR3 comprises 13 residues. The V and J ends lost 4 bases and 9 bases, in that order; junction bases with no gene match: 4. The CDR3 coding sequence is TGTGCCAGCAGCTGGGGACAGGGGGGTAAAGCTTTCTTT. It specifies CASSWGQGGKAFF.

The chain links TRBV6-1 to TRBJ2-3; 14 bases agree with TRBD2. Trimming at V came to 2 bases and at J to 2 bases, leaving 3 bases not matched to a gene. The CDR3 consists of 17 residues. Germline CDR1 MNHNS, CDR2 SASEGT. Written as DNA, the CDR3 is TGTGCCAGCAGTGAAAGGGGACTAGCGGGGGACACAGATACGCAGTATTTT. As protein: CASSERGLAGDTDTQYF.

The CDR3, as DNA: TGTGCCAGCAGTCGAGGACTAGCGGGAGTAGAGACCCAGTACTTC. As protein: CASSRGLAGVETQYF. V gene TRBV6-5 combines with J gene TRBJ2-5; 13 bases are shared with TRBD2. This CDR3 spans 15 amino acids. Germline lookup yields CDR1 MNHEY and CDR2 SVGAGI. The trim removed 5 bases at V and 4 bases at J, leaving 4 bases unmatched.

J is TRBJ2-5 and V is TRBV6-1, with TRBD2 matching over 9 bases. V lost 1 base, J lost 4 bases, and 4 bases stayed unmatched. Germline CDR1 MNHNS, CDR2 SASEGT. The CDR3 has 15 amino acids. The chain's CDR3 is CASSEGGGGGETQYF. The CDR3 DNA follows: TGTGCCAGCAGTGAAGGCGGGGGGGGCGGAGAGACCCAGTACTTC.

The rearrangement joins TRBV14 to TRBJ1-5; D is unclear. In germline, CDR1 is SGHDN, CDR2 FVKESK. CDR3 length: 12 residues. The V and J ends lost 4 bases and 6 bases respectively, with 7 bases between them. The CDR3 here is CASSLRVQPQHF. As DNA, the CDR3 is TGTGCCAGCAGCCTACGGGTTCAGCCCCAGCATTTT.

V usage is TRBV7-2 and J usage is TRBJ2-2; no definite D call. The CDR3 is made up of 13 amino acids. The V gene's germline CDR1 is SGHTA and CDR2 FQGNSA. Trimming stripped 4 bases from V and 6 bases from J, with 9 bases between. This CDR3 reads CASSSSMAGELFF. The CDR3 DNA reads TGTGCCAGCAGCTCAAGCATGGCCGGGGAGCTGTTTTTT.

The CDR3 sequence: CASSPLLEGKTQYF. The DNA of the CDR3 is TGTGCCAGCTCACCATTACTAGAGGGAAAGACCCAGTACTTC. The V and J genes are TRBV18 and TRBJ2-5; weak D call: TRBD2 (5 bases). Trimming removed 2 bases at V and 6 bases at J, with 13 bases between. CDR1 and CDR2 (germline): KGHSH, LQKENI. The CDR3 loop spans 14 amino acids. The variable domain in full, with the rest retrieved from reference TRBV18 and TRBJ2-5, is NAGVMQNPRHLVRRRGQEARLRCSPMKGHSHVYWYRQLPEEGLKFMVYLQKENIIDESGMPKERFSAEFPKEGPSILRIQQVVRGDSAAYFCASSPLLEGKTQYFGPGTRLLVL.

The CDR3 nucleotides read TGTGCCACCAGCAGGGGACAGGGATTCACTGAAGCTTTCTTT. Its translation is CATSRGQGFTEAFF. This chain links TRBV15 with TRBJ1-1, with 9 bases matching TRBD1. There are 14 residues in the CDR3. CDR1 is LNHNV and CDR2 is YYDKDF in the germline V gene (reference sequence). Trimming at V came to 3 bases and at J to 4 bases, leaving 3 bases not matched to a gene.

The rearrangement links TRBV5-1 to TRBJ2-7; weak D call: TRBD1 (6 bases). This CDR3 contains 12 residues. Trimming stripped 3 bases from V and 4 bases from J, with 8 bases between. CDR1 and CDR2 from the germline V gene are SGHRS and YFSETQ. CDR3 sequence reads: CASSYGQYEQYF. The CDR3 DNA sequence: TGCGCCAGCAGCTATGGACAGTACGAGCAGTACTTC.

The chain couples TRBV5-6 to TRBJ1-1; no firm D call. Germline V CDR1 and CDR2: SGHDT, YYEEEE. The germline V and J ends were trimmed by 10 bases and 4 bases, with 17 bases remaining between them. This CDR3 contains 13 residues. The CDR3 DNA is TGTGCCGGCGAGAGGGTAGCGGCCACTGAAGCTTTCTTT. Amino acids: CAGERVAATEAFF.

The chain couples TRBV20-1 to TRBJ2-1; D is possibly TRBD2 (5 bases). Germline CDR1 and CDR2: DFQATT and SNEGSKA (reference sequence). The CDR3 has 11 amino acids. DNA of the CDR3: TGCAGGGGAGACAATTACAATGAGCAGTTCTTC. This sequence encodes CRGDNYNEQFF.

The chain is built from TRBV27 and TRBJ2-1; 11 nucleotides match TRBD1. The CDR3 has 15 amino acids. V lost 7 bases, J lost 3 bases, and 5 bases stayed unmatched. Per the germline V gene, CDR1 is MNHEY and CDR2 is SMNVEV (reference sequence). The DNA of the CDR3 is TGTGCCAGCACCCGCGGGACAGGGGGCTACAATGAGCAGTTCTTC. Its translation is CASTRGTGGYNEQFF.

The chain joins TRBV7-9 to TRBJ2-1; no definite D call. Germline V gives CDR1 SEHNR, CDR2 FQNEAQ (reference sequence). With 5 bases removed from V and 2 bases from J, the gap between germline ends came to 13 bases. CDR3 length equals 15 residues. CDR3 in amino acids: CASSAGSRTYNEQFF. As DNA, the CDR3 is TGTGCCAGCAGCGCCGGGTCGAGGACCTACAATGAGCAGTTCTTC.